The 19 T cell receptor beta chains below were found in one sample sequenced in a study of cytomegalovirus exposure and HLA in healthy donors. The PCR made use of 60 Vbeta and 13 Jbeta primers. Only in-frame clones appear in the TCRdb table, and some are missing; sequencing was by immunoSEQ multiplex PCR. This listing includes 50,000 or so clones. The sample comprised PBMCs. Receptor source: an older woman in good health and CMV-seropositive.

The gene calls are TRBV6-5 and TRBJ2-7, with TRBD2 identical over 8 bases. Per the germline V gene, CDR1 is MNHEY and CDR2 is SVGAGI. This CDR3 comprises 14 residues. Trimming cost V 2 bases and J 4 bases; bases outside gene matches: 4. CDR3 protein: CASSYGAGGYEQYF. Here the CDR3 DNA reads TGTGCCAGCAGTTACGGGGCGGGGGGATACGAGCAGTACTTC.

The chain links TRBV11-2 to TRBJ2-7, with D perhaps matching TRBD2 (5 bases). Germline values: CDR1 SGHAT, CDR2 FQNNGV. This CDR3 has 15 residues. V was shortened by 5 bases and J by 0 bases, with 14 bases between the two germline ends. This chain's CDR3 is CASSPGITSSYEQYF. Written as DNA, the CDR3 is TGTGCCAGCAGCCCCGGGATAACCTCCTCCTACGAGCAGTACTTC.

The chain employs TRBV29-1 and TRBJ1-1, with D perhaps TRBD1 (5 bases). The V gene's germline CDR1 is SQVTM and CDR2 ANQGSEA. This CDR3 has 12 residues. Trimming removed 7 bases from V and 2 bases from J, with 11 bases in between. Written as DNA, the CDR3 is TGCAGCGCCCCGCAGGGAAACACTGAAGCTTTCTTT. This encodes CSAPQGNTEAFF.

The rearrangement links TRBV19 to TRBJ2-3; TRBD2 matches at 8 bases. J gave up 3 bases and V 3 bases, and 11 bases lay outside the gene matches. The V gene's germline CDR1 is LNHDA and CDR2 SQIVND (reference sequence). CDR3 length: 17 amino acids. The CDR3 region has the DNA TGTGCCAGTAGTATCGGGGGGGGGACAAAGCGGACAGATACGCAGTATTTT. Its protein product is CASSIGGGTKRTDTQYF. Together with reference TRBV19 and TRBJ2-3, the CDR3 gives the full variable domain: DGGITQSPKYLFRKEGQNVTLSCEQNLNHDAMYWYRQDPGQGLRLIYYSQIVNDFQKGDIAEGYSVSREKKESFPLTVTSAQKNPTAFYLCASSIGGGTKRTDTQYFGPGTRLTVL.

The chain employs TRBV7-9 and TRBJ1-1, with 9 bases matching TRBD1. J was trimmed by 11 bases and V by 3 bases; bases with no gene match: 10. The CDR3 has 14 residues. Germline CDR1 is SEHNR and CDR2 is FQNEAQ (reference sequence). The CDR3: CASSFLRQGGEAFF. CDR3 in DNA: TGTGCCAGCAGCTTTCTCCGACAGGGGGGGGAGGCTTTCTTT.

This sequence joins TRBV6-4 and TRBJ1-6; unclear D gene. CDR1 and CDR2 from the germline V gene are MRHNA and SNTAGT. The CDR3 sequence is 13 residues long. Trimming took off 6 bases at V and 10 bases at J, with 13 bases between the two ends. In DNA form, the CDR3 reads TGTGCCAGCAGAAGGGAGGAGGGCTCACCCCTCCACTTT. Protein sequence: CASRREEGSPLHF.

The chain joins TRBV14 to TRBJ1-1; TRBD1 is a possible D gene (5 bases). V lost 4 bases and J lost 4, with 16 bases in between. CDR1 and CDR2 (germline): SGHDN, FVKESK. This CDR3 contains 15 residues. The CDR3 reads CASSPEGRVGTEAFF. As DNA, the CDR3 is TGTGCCAGCAGCCCGGAGGGCAGGGTTGGCACTGAAGCTTTCTTT.

CDR3 bases: TGTGCCAGCAGTGACCCCCGGACTAGCCCTTCTAGCACAGATACGCAGTATTTT. Protein product: CASSDPRTSPSSTDTQYF. The chain joins TRBV25-1 to TRBJ2-3, with 8 bases matching TRBD2. Germline CDR1 and CDR2: MGHDK and SYGVNS. The ends lost 3 bases at V and 0 bases at J; junction bases unmatched: 11. CDR3 size: 18 residues.

V is TRBV5-5 and J is TRBJ1-4, with 7 bases fitting TRBD1. This CDR3 has 14 residues. Trimming took 2 bases from V and 8 from J; bases not matched to a gene: 6. The germline CDR1 and CDR2 sequences are SGHKS and YYEKEE (reference sequence). CDR3 loop: CASSLTSGGEKLFF. CDR3 nucleotides: TGTGCCAGCAGCTTAACATCAGGGGGGGAAAAACTGTTTTTT.

The rearrangement uses TRBV5-4 and TRBJ2-1, with 8 nucleotides matching TRBD1. Per the germline V gene, CDR1 is SGHNT and CDR2 is YYREEE (reference sequence). The CDR3 is 16 residues long. With 4 bases clipped from V and 2 bases from J, the junction kept 8 bases outside the gene matches. This chain's CDR3 is CASSTPGQVTYNEQFF. In DNA form, the CDR3 reads TGTGCCAGCAGCACCCCGGGACAGGTGACCTACAATGAGCAGTTCTTC.

The V call is TRBV6-5, the J call TRBJ1-2; D perhaps matches TRBD1 (6 bases). Germline CDR1 and CDR2: MNHEY and SVGAGI. V lost 2 bases, J lost 4 bases, and 8 bases lay in between. This CDR3 region has 13 residues. The DNA for the CDR3 is TGTGCCAGCAGTTACGTGGGGGCCTATGGCTACACCTTC. Translating gives CASSYVGAYGYTF.

The rearrangement links TRBV6-5 to TRBJ1-6, with 7 bases matching TRBD1. CDR1 and CDR2 from the germline V gene are MNHEY and SVGAGI. J gave up 7 bases and V 4 bases, and 10 bases lay outside the gene matches. This CDR3 has 16 residues. CDR3 loop: CASSWDPTGINSPLHF. In nucleotides, the CDR3 is TGTGCCAGCAGTTGGGACCCGACAGGGATCAATTCACCCCTCCACTTT.

The rearrangement joins TRBV6-5 to TRBJ1-5; possibly TRBD1 for D (6 bases). Germline V gene data show CDR1 as MNHEY and CDR2 as SVGAGI. The CDR3 spans 15 residues. V was clipped by 5 bases and J by 11 bases, with 22 bases between them. CDR3 nucleotide sequence: TGTGCCAGCAGTCACAGGGATTACGACGTACAGACCCAGCATTTT. Translating gives CASSHRDYDVQTQHF.

The V and J genes are TRBV7-9 and TRBJ2-3; 7 bases line up with TRBD1. The CDR3 length is 12 residues. The germline CDR1 and CDR2 sequences are SEHNR and FQNEAQ (reference sequence). J lost 9 bases, V lost 6 bases, and 6 bases had no gene match. This CDR3 is CASRPTGDTQYF. In DNA, the CDR3 is TGTGCCAGCAGACCAACAGGGGACACGCAGTATTTT.

J is TRBJ1-6 and V is TRBV2; tentative D call: TRBD1 (6 bases). From germline, CDR1 is SNHLY and CDR2 FYNNEI. The CDR3 is made up of 15 amino acids. Trimming pared 5 bases from V and 3 bases from J, leaving 11 bases between. CDR3 protein: CASSMDSFYNSPLHF. The CDR3 nucleotides are TGTGCCAGCAGTATGGACAGCTTCTATAATTCACCCCTCCACTTT.

The chain carries TRBV6-5 and TRBJ1-2; 7 nucleotides align to TRBD1. The germline V gene has CDR1 MNHEY and CDR2 SVGAGI. The CDR3 runs to 13 residues. With V trimmed by 7 bases and J by 3 bases, 5 bases remained unmatched. CDR3 DNA sequence: TGTGCCAGCAACAGGGGCAGGGACTATGGCTACACCTTC. Translated, it gives CASNRGRDYGYTF.

The V gene is TRBV9, the J gene TRBJ2-7; TRBD2 aligns across 7 bases. With V trimmed by 4 bases and J by 6 bases, 7 bases remained unmatched. Germline lookup yields CDR1 SGDLS and CDR2 YYNGEE. CDR3 length equals 13 residues. CDR3 protein: CASSPMGGVEQYF. CDR3 nucleotide sequence: TGTGCCAGCAGCCCGATGGGGGGGGTCGAGCAGTACTTC. Together with reference TRBV9 and TRBJ2-7, the CDR3 gives the full variable domain: DSGVTQTPKHLITATGQRVTLRCSPRSGDLSVYWYQQSLDQGLQFLIQYYNGEERAKGNILERFSAQQFPDLHSELNLSSLELGDSALYFCASSPMGGVEQYFGPGTRLTVT.

The chain links TRBV5-5 to TRBJ2-7; 7 nucleotides line up with TRBD2. This CDR3 region has 13 residues. Germline V CDR1 and CDR2: SGHKS, YYEKEE (reference sequence). The J segment lost 9 bases and the V segment lost 0 bases, leaving 6 bases of the junction unmatched. The CDR3 here is CASSLETGGRQYF. In DNA form, the CDR3 reads TGTGCCAGCAGCTTGGAGACGGGGGGAAGGCAGTACTTC.

This chain connects TRBV5-1 to TRBJ2-7; possible D gene TRBD2, 5 bases. The CDR3 is made up of 15 amino acids. With 0 bases removed from V and 1 base from J, the gap between germline ends came to 11 bases. CDR1 and CDR2 (germline): SGHRS, YFSETQ. The CDR3 DNA sequence: TGCGCCAGCAGCTTGGCTGGCGGGCCTTCCTACGAGCAGTACTTC. This gives the protein CASSLAGGPSYEQYF.